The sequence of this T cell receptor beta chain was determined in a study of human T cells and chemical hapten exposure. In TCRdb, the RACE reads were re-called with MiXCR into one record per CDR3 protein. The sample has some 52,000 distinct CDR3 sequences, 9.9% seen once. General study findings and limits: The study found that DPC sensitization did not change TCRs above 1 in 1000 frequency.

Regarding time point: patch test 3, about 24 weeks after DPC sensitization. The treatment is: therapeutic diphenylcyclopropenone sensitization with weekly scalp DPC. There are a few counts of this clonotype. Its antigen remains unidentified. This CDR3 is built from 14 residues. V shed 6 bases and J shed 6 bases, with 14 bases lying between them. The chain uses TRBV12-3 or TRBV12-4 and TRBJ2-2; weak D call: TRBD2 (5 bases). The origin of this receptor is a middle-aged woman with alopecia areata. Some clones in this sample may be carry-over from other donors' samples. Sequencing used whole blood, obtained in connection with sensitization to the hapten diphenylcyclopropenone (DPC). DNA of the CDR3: TGTGCCAGCAGCCACTATAGTAGCGCCGGGGAGCTGTTTTTT. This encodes CASSHYSSAGELFF.